This TCR beta chain was profiled in a study of Ad26.COV2.S vaccination and SARS-CoV-2 variants. In germline, CDR1 is MNHEY, CDR2 SMNVEV (reference sequence). The CDR3 totals 17 residues. V lost 7 bases, J lost 2 bases, and 10 bases stayed unmatched. Sample treatment: 15 to 20 received Ad26.COV2.S at low or high dose, single or two shots; 5 received placebo; per-sample allocation not given. Sampling occurred on day 63 after the first vaccine or placebo injection. Libraries were prepared by immunoSEQ multiplex PCR; TCRdb keeps only in-frame clonotypes and omits some of them. The sample consists of roughly 450,000 clones, over 75% of them appearing once.

The material sequenced was peripheral blood, taken in a trial of Ad26.COV2.S vaccine versus placebo. This sequence joins TRBV27 and TRBJ2-1; 11 bases are shared with TRBD2. This TCR came from a person aged 18 to 65 who received the Ad26.COV2.S COVID-19 vaccine or a placebo. The CDR3 loop reads CASTTSGSLITYNEQFF. Here the CDR3 DNA reads TGTGCCAGCACTACTAGCGGGAGTTTAATAACCTACAATGAGCAGTTCTTC.